This T cell receptor beta chain emerged from a study of Graves' ophthalmopathy and Graves' hyperthyroidism. On the study more broadly: The collection of peripheral blood took place at initial diagnosis, before any treatment.

Overall study results and limits: Appearing in blood as well were most expanded thyroid clonotypes above 0.001 frequency.

Amplified material comprised TCR beta CDR3 regions derived from RNA transcripts. RT-PCR was first run with HTBI primers, then multiplex PCR in a second round. TCRdb passed the multiplex PCR reads through MiXCR, listing each CDR3 protein once. This sample yields some 150,000 distinct CDR3 sequences, of which under 45% are seen a single time; less than 9.5% belongs to the top ten. This clonotype has a count of ten or more. Its antigen is not known. Trimming cost V 6 bases and J 11 bases; bases outside gene matches: 18. Germline loops: CDR1 MNHEY, CDR2 SVGEGT. There are 16 residues in the CDR3. Sequenced input: peripheral blood. This chain connects TRBV6-2 or TRBV6-3 to TRBJ2-7; 11 positions match TRBD2. The clonotype originates from a man younger than 45 with Graves' ophthalmopathy. The CDR3 nucleotides read TGTGCCAGCAGCCAACCCCAGGGACTAGCGGAACGAGTGGAGTACTTC. Its translation is CASSQPQGLAERVEYF.